A single T cell receptor beta chain is shown here with its context. Its antigen is undetermined. This sample includes further DNA sequences coding for the same CDR3. The sample comes from a study of T cell responses to AZD1222 COVID-19 vaccine. This CDR3 spans 12 amino acids. V lost 6 bases and J lost 1, with 10 bases in between. Germline CDR1 reads SQVTM; CDR2 reads ANQGSEA. Findings of the study overall: The breadth and depth of Spike-specific TCRs increased once two AZD1222 doses had been given. White British people made up most donors, females outnumbered males, and clonal diversity was possibly underestimated. Researchers report vaccine-associated CD4 TCRs spanning spike, with dominance at 160-218 and 743-854. Targeting of unmutated variant regions was reportedly seen in nearly half of spike-specific TCRs.

Repertoires were generated with immunoSEQ multiplex PCR, while TCRdb's copy carries only in-frame clones and drops some. The table records about 100,000 clones, roughly 91% of them present only once. This sequence joins TRBV29-1 and TRBJ2-7, with D tentatively TRBD1 or TRBD2 (6 bases each). The sequencing used peripheral blood, collected on day 0 of AZD1222 vaccination. The sequence came from an adult in good health. The CDR3 spells CSVGGGSYEQYF. CDR3 sequence (DNA): TGCAGCGTCGGAGGGGGGTCCTACGAGCAGTACTTC.